The sequence of this T cell receptor (beta chain) was determined in a study of blood T cell repertoires in COVID-19. The overall study: Sources were T cells, B-cell-depleted T cells, or PBMCs; the material itself was cDNA or gDNA.

Per germline, CDR1 SGDLS and CDR2 YYNGEE. Trimming took 3 bases from V and 0 from J, leaving 9 bases between them. This CDR3 is built from 14 residues. Study processing details: Estimated nucleated cell counts came from reference gene primer amplification. Only in-frame clones appear in the TCRdb table, and some are missing; sequencing was by immunoSEQ multiplex PCR. The DNA gave D and trimming, while V, J and clone size come from that table. The sample lists about 250,000 clones; roughly 84% were seen once. The count of this clone is one. The gene calls are TRBV9 and TRBJ1-2; D is undetermined. This TCR came from a human donor with COVID-19, enrolled during active disease. The donor label of this sample is uncertain. Input material: peripheral blood. CDR3 DNA: TGTGCCAGCAGCGAGAGTATTACTAACTATGGCTACACCTTC. This gives the protein CASSESITNYGYTF.